This TCR beta chain was retrieved from a study of Ad26.COV2.S vaccination and SARS-CoV-2 variants. Study outcomes and limitations: Substantial breadth was reported for post-vaccination spike-specific CD8+ and CD4+ T cells. Vaccine recipients posted higher spike-specific TCR breadth than their placebo counterparts. Assessments of TCR breadth and depth may have underestimated the total T cell responses.

CDR1 is WNHNN, CDR2 SYGVQD, per germline (reference sequence). The V end lost 8 bases, the J end lost 2 bases, and 12 bases lay between the germline ends. The CDR3 is made up of 13 amino acids. The data were produced by immunoSEQ multiplex PCR, yet TCRdb's version contains in-frame clones alone and is incomplete. The profile shows fewer than 100,000 clones, approximately 77% of them singletons. This clone was detected once. The antigen is not known. Sequencing used peripheral blood, obtained after recovery from COVID-19. J is TRBJ1-1 and V is TRBV10-1, with a possible D match to TRBD1 (5 bases). The TCR sequence derives from a human donor who had recovered from COVID-19. This chain's CDR3 is CASAAGLNTEAFF. In DNA, the CDR3 is TGCGCCAGCGCCGCAGGGCTTAACACTGAAGCTTTCTTT.